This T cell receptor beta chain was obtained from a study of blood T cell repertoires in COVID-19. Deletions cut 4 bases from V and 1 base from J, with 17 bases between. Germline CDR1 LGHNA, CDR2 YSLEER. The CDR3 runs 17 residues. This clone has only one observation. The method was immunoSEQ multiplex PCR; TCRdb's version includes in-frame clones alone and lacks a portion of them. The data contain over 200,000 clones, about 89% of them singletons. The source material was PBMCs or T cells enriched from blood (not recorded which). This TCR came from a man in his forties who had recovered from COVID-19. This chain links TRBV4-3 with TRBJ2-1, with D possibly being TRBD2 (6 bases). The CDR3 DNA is TGCGCCAGCAGCCGACGACCGGAGGGGCTTTCCTACAATGAGCAGTTCTTC. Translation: CASSRRPEGLSYNEQFF.